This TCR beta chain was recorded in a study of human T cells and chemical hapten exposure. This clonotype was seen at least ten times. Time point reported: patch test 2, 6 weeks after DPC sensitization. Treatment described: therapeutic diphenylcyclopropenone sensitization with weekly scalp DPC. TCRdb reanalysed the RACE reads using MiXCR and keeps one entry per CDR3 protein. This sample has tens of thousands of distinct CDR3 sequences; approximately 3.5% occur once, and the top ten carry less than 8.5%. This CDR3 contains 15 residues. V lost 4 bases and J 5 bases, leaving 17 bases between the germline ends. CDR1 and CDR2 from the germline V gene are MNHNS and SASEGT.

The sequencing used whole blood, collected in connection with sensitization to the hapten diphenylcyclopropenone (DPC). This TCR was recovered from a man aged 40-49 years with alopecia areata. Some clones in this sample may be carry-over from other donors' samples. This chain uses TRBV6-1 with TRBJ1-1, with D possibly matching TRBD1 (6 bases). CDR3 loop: CASSVLLDRATEAFF. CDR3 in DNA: TGTGCCAGCAGTGTTCTACTGGACAGAGCGACTGAAGCTTTCTTT.